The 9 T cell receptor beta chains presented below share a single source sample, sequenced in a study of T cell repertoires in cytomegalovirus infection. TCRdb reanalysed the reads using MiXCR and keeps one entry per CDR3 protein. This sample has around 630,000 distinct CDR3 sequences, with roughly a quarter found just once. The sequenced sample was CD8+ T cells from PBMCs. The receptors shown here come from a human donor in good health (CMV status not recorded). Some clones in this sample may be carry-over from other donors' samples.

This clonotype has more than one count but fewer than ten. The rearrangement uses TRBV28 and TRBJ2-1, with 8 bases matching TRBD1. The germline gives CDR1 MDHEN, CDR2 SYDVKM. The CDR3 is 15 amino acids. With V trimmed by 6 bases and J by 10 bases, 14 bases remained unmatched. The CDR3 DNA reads TGTGCCAGCAGCCTAAGACAGGGGTCGCTCAGAGAGCAGTTCTTC. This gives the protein CASSLRQGSLREQFF.

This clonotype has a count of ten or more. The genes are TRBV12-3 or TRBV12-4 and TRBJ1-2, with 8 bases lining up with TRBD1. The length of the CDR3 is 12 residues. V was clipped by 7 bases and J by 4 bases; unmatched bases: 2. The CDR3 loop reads CASTTGGYGYTF. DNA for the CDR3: TGTGCCAGCACCACAGGGGGCTATGGCTACACCTTC.

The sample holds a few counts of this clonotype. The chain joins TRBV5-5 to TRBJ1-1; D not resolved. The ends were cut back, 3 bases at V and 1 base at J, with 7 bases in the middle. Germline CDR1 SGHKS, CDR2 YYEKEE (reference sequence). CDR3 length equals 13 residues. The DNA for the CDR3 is TGTGCCAGCAGCTCCAATAGGAACACTGAAGCTTTCTTT. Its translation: CASSSNRNTEAFF.

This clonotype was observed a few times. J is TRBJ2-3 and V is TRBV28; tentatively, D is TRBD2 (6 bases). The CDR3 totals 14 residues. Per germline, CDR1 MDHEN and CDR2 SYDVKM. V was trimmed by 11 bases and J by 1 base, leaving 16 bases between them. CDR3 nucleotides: TGTGCCGGCGGGACTTCCTCTGGCACAGATACGCAGTATTTT. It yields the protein CAGGTSSGTDTQYF.

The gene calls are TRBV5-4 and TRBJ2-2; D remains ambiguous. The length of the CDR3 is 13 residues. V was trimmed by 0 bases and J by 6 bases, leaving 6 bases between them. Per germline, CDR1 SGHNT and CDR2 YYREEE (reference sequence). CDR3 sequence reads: CASSLERAGELFF. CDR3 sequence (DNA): TGTGCCAGCAGCTTGGAAAGAGCCGGGGAGCTGTTTTTT.

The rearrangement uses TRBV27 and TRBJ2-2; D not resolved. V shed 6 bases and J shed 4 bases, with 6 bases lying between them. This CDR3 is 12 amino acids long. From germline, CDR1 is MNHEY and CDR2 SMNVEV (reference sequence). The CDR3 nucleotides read TGTGCCAGCAGGTGGGGCACCGGGGAGCTGTTTTTT. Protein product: CASRWGTGELFF.

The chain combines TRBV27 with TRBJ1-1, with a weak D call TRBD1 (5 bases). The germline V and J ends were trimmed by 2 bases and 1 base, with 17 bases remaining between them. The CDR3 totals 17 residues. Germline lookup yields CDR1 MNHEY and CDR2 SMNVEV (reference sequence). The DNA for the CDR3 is TGTGCCAGCAGTTTACTTCGAGGGGCGACCGCGAACACTGAAGCTTTCTTT. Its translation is CASSLLRGATANTEAFF.

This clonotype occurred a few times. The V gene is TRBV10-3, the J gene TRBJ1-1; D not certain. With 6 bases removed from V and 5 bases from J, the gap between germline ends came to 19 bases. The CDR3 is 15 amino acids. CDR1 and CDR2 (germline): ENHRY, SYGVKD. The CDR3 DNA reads TGTGCCATCAGGGGCATAGGTTCCGCGGGGACTGAAGCTTTCTTT. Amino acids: CAIRGIGSAGTEAFF.

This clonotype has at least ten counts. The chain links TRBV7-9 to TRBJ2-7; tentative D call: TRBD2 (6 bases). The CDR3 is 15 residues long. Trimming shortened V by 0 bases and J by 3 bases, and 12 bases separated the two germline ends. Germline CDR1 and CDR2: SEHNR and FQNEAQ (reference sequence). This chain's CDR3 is CASSLAALARYEQYV. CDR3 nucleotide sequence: TGTGCCAGCAGCTTAGCGGCGCTAGCGCGCTACGAGCAGTACGTC.